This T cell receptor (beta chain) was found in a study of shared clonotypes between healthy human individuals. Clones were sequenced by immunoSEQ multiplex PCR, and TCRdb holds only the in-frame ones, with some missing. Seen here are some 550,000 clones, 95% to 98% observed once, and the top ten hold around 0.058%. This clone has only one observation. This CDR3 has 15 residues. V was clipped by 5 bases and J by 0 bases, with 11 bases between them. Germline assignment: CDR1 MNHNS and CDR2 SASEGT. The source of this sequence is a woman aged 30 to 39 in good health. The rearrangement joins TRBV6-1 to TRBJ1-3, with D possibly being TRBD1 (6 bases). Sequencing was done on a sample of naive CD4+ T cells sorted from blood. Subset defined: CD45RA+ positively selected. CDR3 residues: CASSPRGYSGNTIYF. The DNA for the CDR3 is TGTGCCAGCAGTCCAAGGGGGTACTCTGGAAACACCATATATTTT.